This entry features one TCR beta chain sequence. Its antigen is still unknown. Base quality data are lacking; no much larger clone is found one base away. The data belong to a study of shared clonotypes between healthy human individuals (dated by TCRdb to the early 2020s). Background for the entire study: Three men and a couple of women, aged 18 to 49 years, made up the cohort. For each donor, CD4 naive and CD4 memory were each given three plates, CD8 naive was given two plates, and CD8 memory was given one plate. To estimate repertoire size and how much clonotype sharing occurs between individuals, the study deeply sequenced the blood TCR repertoires of five healthy adults. To increase sequencing depth and limit assay-specific biases, TCR repertoire library preparation and sequencing were carried out by different laboratories using diverse techniques. Between about 0.94 and 8.9 billion PBMCs per donor were obtained by leukapheresis.

Using the deep immunoSEQ assay, multiplex PCR amplified TCR CDR3 regions from genomic DNA. For each cell subset, the extracted genomic DNA was distributed evenly across all wells of several immunoSEQ 96-well plates, and each plate served as one replicate. For sorted subsets, 200 to 250 ng of genomic DNA, equivalent to around 30,000 T cell genomes, went into each replicate PCR. Purified libraries were quantified with a Qubit 3.0 fluorometer, sized on a Bioanalyzer 2100, and re-quantified with the KAPA Library Quantification kit. Every immunoSEQ 96-well plate was sequenced on a separate single-read 150-cycle Illumina NextSeq 550 flow cell. In the source study's methods: Because only junctional sequences without quality scores were contained in the immunoSEQ output, filtering matching that applied to full-length reads could not be performed. To assign V/J genes and CDR3, sequences were annotated against IMGT germline references using PyIR, a Python wrapper for IgBLAST v1.9. Reads were filtered out if the reads had weak V/J assignments (E-value above 1e-6), no CDR3, stop codons, out-of-frame junctions, or ambiguous translated residues. V3J clonotypes were defined as sequences sharing an identical inferred V gene, J gene, and CDR3 amino acid sequence. Percentage overlap between repertoires was calculated by dividing the number of shared unique clonotypes by the size of the smaller repertoire. Three approaches were used to assess repertoire richness: RTK rarefaction, the Chao1 estimator, and Recon v2.1 estimates of unobserved clonotypes. Generation probabilities for all TCRbeta clonotypes obtained by the gDNA method from a handful of donors were computed using OLGA. In TCRdb, the immuneACCESS table is reduced to in-frame sequences with V and J assigned. These tables do not hold every clone; where another copy was compared, an unresolved V gene accounts for under half, and the others remain unexplained. The V and J calls and clone size were taken over from that table, and D and trimming were inferred from the DNA. Across this sample there are around 600,000 clones, with approximately 97% seen only once. 0.057% of the sample belongs to the ten largest clones.

The donors were healthy, HIV-negative adults who had no recently reported acute infections or vaccinations. All donors were Caucasian adults living in Nashville, Tennessee, USA. CD4+ T cells were enriched by magnetic negative selection; naive cells were then positively selected on CD45RA, and the negative fraction formed the memory subset. Blood was obtained by leukapheresis, after which PBMCs were separated by Ficoll-Histopaque density gradient centrifugation and cryopreserved in liquid nitrogen vapor phase. Purity and quantity of every magnetically sorted T cell population were checked by analytical flow cytometry. Genomic DNA was isolated from every sorted fraction and measured by UV absorbance on a Nanodrop 2000c. What the authors observed across the whole study: Naive subsets generally had larger estimated clonotype richness than memory subsets did. Across a handful of donors, around 5% of naive CD4, approximately 3.5% of naive CD8, about 2.3% of memory CD4, and over 0.35% of memory CD8 clonotypes were shared. Clonotypes shared by all four sorted-subset donors showed higher generation probabilities than non-shared clonotypes. Even with the large sequencing depth, rarefaction of the sorted-subset datasets indicated that sequencing was incomplete. Sampling was limited to blood, and TCR repertoires in tissue likely differ from TCR repertoires in blood. The genetic and exposure-history diversity represented was limited by the small number of donors. Pairwise subsampling led to the expectation that sequencing depth would affect the degree of clonotype sharing among donors.

Relative to germline, V is missing 5 bases and J is missing 8 bases, with 14 bases of the junction outside any gene match. The CDR3, cysteine through phenylalanine, is 16 amino acids long. The kept DNA is CDR3 alone, 48 bases in frame from the first base. The germline V gene (reference sequence) supplies CDR1 SEHNR and CDR2 FQNEAQ. The receptor was derived from a woman aged 25 to 39 in good health. Rearrangement joined TRBV7-9 to TRBJ1-4, with 7 central nucleotides matching TRBD1. The sample consisted of naive CD4+ T cells sorted from blood. According to the study, the label for this sample's cell subset or site signals: CD45RA+ positively selected. The DNA sequence follows: TGTGCCAGCAGCCCCATCGCGGGACAGCCCTTGGAAAAACTGTTTTTT. The resulting protein is CASSPIAGQPLEKLFF.